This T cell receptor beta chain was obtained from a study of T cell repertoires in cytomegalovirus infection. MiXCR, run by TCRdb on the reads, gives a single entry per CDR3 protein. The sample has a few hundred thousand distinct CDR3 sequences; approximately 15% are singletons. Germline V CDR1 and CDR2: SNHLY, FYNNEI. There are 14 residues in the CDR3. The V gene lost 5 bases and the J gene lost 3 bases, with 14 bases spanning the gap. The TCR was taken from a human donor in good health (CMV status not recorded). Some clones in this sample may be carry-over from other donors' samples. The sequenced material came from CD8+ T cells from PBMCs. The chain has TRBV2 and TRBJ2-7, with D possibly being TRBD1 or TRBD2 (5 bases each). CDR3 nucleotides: TGTGCCAGCAGTAAACCCGTTGGGGGCTACGAGCAGTACTTC. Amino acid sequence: CASSKPVGGYEQYF.